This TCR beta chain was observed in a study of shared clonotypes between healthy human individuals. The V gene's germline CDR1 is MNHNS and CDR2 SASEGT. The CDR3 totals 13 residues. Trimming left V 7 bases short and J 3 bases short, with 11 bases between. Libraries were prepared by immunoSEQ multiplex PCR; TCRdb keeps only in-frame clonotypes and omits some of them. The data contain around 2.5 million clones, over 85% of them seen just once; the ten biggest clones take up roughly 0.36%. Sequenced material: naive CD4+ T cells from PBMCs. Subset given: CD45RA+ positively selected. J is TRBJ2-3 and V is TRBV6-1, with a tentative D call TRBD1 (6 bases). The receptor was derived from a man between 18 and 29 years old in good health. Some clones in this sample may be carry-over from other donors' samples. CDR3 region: CASNQGRTDTQYF. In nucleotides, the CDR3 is TGTGCCAGCAACCAGGGGCGGACAGATACGCAGTATTTT.